These 15 T cell receptor beta chains were sequenced from one sample in a study of cytomegalovirus exposure and HLA in healthy donors. This table comes from immunoSEQ multiplex PCR, and its TCRdb copy is limited to in-frame clones, with some not included. The table shows 180,000 or so clones, with approximately 86% occurring only once. The specimen was PBMCs. The receptors shown here come from a man aged 25 to 40 in good health and CMV-seropositive.

The chain uses TRBV6-5 and TRBJ2-1, with 11 bases lining up with TRBD2. V dropped 6 bases and J dropped 7; count of bases not matched to a gene: 8. Germline V lookup: CDR1 MNHEY, CDR2 SVGAGI. This CDR3 comprises 15 residues. In DNA form, the CDR3 reads TGTGCCAGCAGCACAATAGCGGGGGGGCGGAATGAGCAGTTCTTC. Translating it yields CASSTIAGGRNEQFF.

The chain combines TRBV25-1 with TRBJ2-1; no firm D call. The length of the CDR3 is 12 residues. In germline, CDR1 is MGHDK, CDR2 SYGVNS. Deletions cut 3 bases from V and 14 bases from J, with 14 bases between. CDR3 in DNA: TGTGCCAGCAGTGATTCGGGTCGATGGGAGTTCTTC. Amino acids: CASSDSGRWEFF. Supplemented by reference TRBV25-1 and TRBJ2-1, the full variable domain reads EADIYQTPRYLVIGTGKKITLECSQTMGHDKMYWYQQDPGMELHLIHYSYGVNSTEKGDLSSESTVSRIRTEHFPLTLESARPSHTSQYLCASSDSGRWEFFGPGTRLTVL.

The chain couples TRBV7-6 to TRBJ2-5; D gene unclear. Between the trimmed V and J ends, which lost 5 bases and 5 bases, there was a span of 6 bases. The germline V gene encodes CDR1 SGHVS and CDR2 FNYEAQ. The length of the CDR3 is 11 residues. The CDR3 DNA sequence: TGTGCCAGCAGCCCTTCCGAGACCCAGTACTTC. It specifies CASSPSETQYF.

The chain recombines TRBV27 with TRBJ2-1, with TRBD1 matching 8 bases. The length of the CDR3 is 14 residues. Germline V gene data show CDR1 as MNHEY and CDR2 as SMNVEV (reference sequence). Trimming took 3 bases from V and 5 from J; bases not matched to a gene: 3. CDR3 amino acids: CASSFPGGHNEQFF. The CDR3 nucleotides are TGTGCCAGCAGTTTCCCAGGGGGCCACAATGAGCAGTTCTTC.

This chain uses TRBV2 with TRBJ1-6; 10 positions match TRBD1. This CDR3 has 16 residues. CDR1 SNHLY and CDR2 FYNNEI come from the germline V gene. Losses at the gene ends were 3 bases for V and 6 bases for J; bases not matched to a gene: 5. CDR3 region: CASSDGTGASNSPLHF. CDR3 nucleotide sequence: TGTGCCAGCAGTGACGGGACAGGGGCATCTAATTCACCCCTCCACTTT.

This clone was recorded only once. The chain recombines TRBV6-1 with TRBJ1-2; no firm D call. The germline V gene has CDR1 MNHNS and CDR2 SASEGT. The CDR3 contains 15 residues. V dropped 0 bases and J dropped 6 bases, with 14 bases sitting between them. The CDR3 nucleotides are TGTGCCAGCAGTGAAGCGCTCGGACGAGCAGATGGCTACACCTTC. Translation: CASSEALGRADGYTF.

V usage is TRBV5-1 and J usage is TRBJ1-1, with D unresolved. In germline, CDR1 is SGHRS, CDR2 YFSETQ. CDR3 length: 15 amino acids. The V and J ends lost 5 bases and 0 bases respectively, with 14 bases between them. DNA of the CDR3: TGCGCCAGCAGTTTGTCTACGGCCATGAACACTGAAGCTTTCTTT. It translates to CASSLSTAMNTEAFF.

This clone occurred a few times. The chain joins TRBV28 to TRBJ1-1; D unresolved. CDR1 MDHEN and CDR2 SYDVKM come from the germline V gene. The CDR3 has 15 residues. Between the trimmed V and J ends, which lost 5 bases and 0 bases, there was a span of 13 bases. CDR3 protein: CASSPPQSMNTEAFF. The CDR3 DNA reads TGTGCCAGCAGTCCTCCCCAGTCCATGAACACTGAAGCTTTCTTT.

This chain uses TRBV18 with TRBJ1-1, with D unclear. Germline CDR1 reads KGHSH; CDR2 reads LQKENI. The CDR3 contains 16 residues. V was cut by 2 bases and J by 0 bases, with 13 bases left in between. In nucleotides, the CDR3 is TGTGCCAGCTCACCAGAGGCTACCAAGGTGAACACTGAAGCTTTCTTT. Residues: CASSPEATKVNTEAFF. Variable domain in full (rest from reference TRBV18 and TRBJ1-1): NAGVMQNPRHLVRRRGQEARLRCSPMKGHSHVYWYRQLPEEGLKFMVYLQKENIIDESGMPKERFSAEFPKEGPSILRIQQVVRGDSAAYFCASSPEATKVNTEAFFGQGTRLTVV.

The chain couples TRBV9 to TRBJ1-5; TRBD1 matches at 10 bases. Germline V gene lookup returns CDR1 SGDLS and CDR2 YYNGEE. After removal of 2 bases from V and 5 bases from J, the junction contained 4 bases not matched to a gene. This CDR3 spans 15 amino acids. DNA of the CDR3: TGTGCCAGCAGCGTCACCGGGACAGGGGATCAGCCCCAGCATTTT. Translated, it gives CASSVTGTGDQPQHF.

This clone was counted between two and nine times. DNA for the CDR3: TGTGCCAGCAGCCCTCGGGGACACCACAATGAAGCTTTCTTT. It is translated as CASSPRGHHNEAFF. The chain joins TRBV9 to TRBJ1-1; tentative D call: TRBD1 (6 bases). The CDR3 totals 14 residues. Germline V gene sequence: CDR1 SGDLS, CDR2 YYNGEE. Trimming stripped 4 bases from V and 7 bases from J, with 17 bases between.

The CDR3 protein is CASSLRAGNIVGTGELFF. The DNA of the CDR3 is TGCGCCAGCAGCTTGAGGGCAGGAAACATAGTCGGGACCGGGGAGCTGTTTTTT. This chain uses TRBV5-1 with TRBJ2-2, with unresolved D. Deletions cut 1 base from V and 5 bases from J, with 21 bases between. This CDR3 is built from 18 residues. Germline CDR1 is SGHRS and CDR2 is YFSETQ.

The chain recombines TRBV27 with TRBJ2-1, with D possibly TRBD1 on 5 matching bases. Deletions cut 1 base from V and 0 bases from J, with 10 bases between. This CDR3 spans 16 amino acids. Germline V gene data show CDR1 as MNHEY and CDR2 as SMNVEV (reference sequence). Here the CDR3 DNA reads TGTGCCAGCAGTTTATTTGGCAGGGCCTCCTACAATGAGCAGTTCTTC. Residues: CASSLFGRASYNEQFF.

This rearrangement joins TRBV4-1 to TRBJ2-5; 7 nucleotides align to TRBD1. V gave up 3 bases and J gave up 5 bases; unmatched junction bases: 0. The germline gives CDR1 MGHRA, CDR2 YSYEKL. This CDR3 has 12 residues. The CDR3 spells CASSHRGETQYF. CDR3 in DNA: TGCGCCAGCAGCCACAGGGGGGAGACCCAGTACTTC.

This chain links TRBV28 with TRBJ1-5; tentatively, D is TRBD1 (6 bases). V lost 3 bases and J lost 2, with 8 bases in between. The CDR3 sequence is 14 residues long. CDR1 is MDHEN and CDR2 is SYDVKM in the germline V gene. DNA for the CDR3: TGTGCCAGCAGTTTGGGGGGGCGCAATCAGCCCCAGCATTTT. Protein: CASSLGGRNQPQHF.